Listed here are 7 T cell receptor beta chains from one sample, sequenced in a study of control samples from healthy donors and cancer patients. The protocol was immunoSEQ multiplex PCR, while the TCRdb copy is restricted to in-frame clones and leaves out a portion. The sample consists of some 120,000 clones, 85% to 90% of them appearing once. Source material: PBMCs. These receptors all stem from a woman aged 45 to 65 with colorectal cancer.

The chain employs TRBV3-1 (or the pseudogene TRBV3-2) and TRBJ2-7, with D hard to call. Germline CDR1 reads LGHDT; CDR2 reads YNNKEL (reference sequence). V was pared by 1 base and J by 1 base, with 8 bases between. CDR3 length: 14 amino acids. The CDR3 protein is CASSQGGVSYEQYF. CDR3 nucleotides: TGTGCCAGCAGCCAAGGTGGGGTTTCCTACGAGCAGTACTTC.

This sequence joins TRBV19 and TRBJ1-5; the D is unclear. The V and J ends lost 6 bases and 4 bases respectively, with 22 bases between them. The CDR3 sequence is 17 residues long. Germline lookup yields CDR1 LNHDA and CDR2 SQIVND (reference sequence). The CDR3 DNA follows: TGTGCCAGTAGAGGCCCCCTCGTATTGTCGCCTAATCAGCCCCAGCATTTT. Translated, it gives CASRGPLVLSPNQPQHF.

This chain joins TRBV30 and TRBJ1-6; D possibly corresponds to TRBD1 (5 bases). The germline V and J ends were trimmed by 2 bases and 8 bases, with 13 bases remaining between them. The V gene's germline CDR1 is GTSNPN and CDR2 SVGIG (reference sequence). CDR3 size: 14 residues. CDR3 in DNA: TGTGCCTGGAGTACGGGACTGAGTGATTCACCCCTCCACTTT. This codes for CAWSTGLSDSPLHF.

The V and J genes are TRBV3-1 (or the pseudogene TRBV3-2) and TRBJ1-1; D gene uncertain. Trimming took 4 bases from V and 1 from J, leaving 19 bases between them. The CDR3 covers 17 residues. The germline V gene encodes CDR1 LGHDT and CDR2 YNNKEL (reference sequence). The CDR3 coding sequence is TGTGCCAGCAGCCGAAACACTGGTACAGCAGAGAACACTGAAGCTTTCTTT. Protein product: CASSRNTGTAENTEAFF.

There are many counts of this clone. The chain combines TRBV11-2 with TRBJ2-5, with D maybe TRBD1 (5 bases). There are 14 residues in the CDR3. Trimming removed 4 bases from V and 4 bases from J, with 13 bases in between. Germline V lookup: CDR1 SGHAT, CDR2 FQNNGV. The CDR3 region is CASSWVLGLETQYF. The CDR3 DNA is TGTGCCAGCAGCTGGGTGCTGGGGCTAGAGACCCAGTACTTC.

V usage is TRBV28 and J usage is TRBJ1-1, with D perhaps TRBD1 (6 bases). The CDR3 runs to 13 residues. V lost 8 bases and J 5 bases, leaving 15 bases between the germline ends. CDR1 MDHEN and CDR2 SYDVKM come from the germline V gene. Written as DNA, the CDR3 is TGTGCCAGCCAGGGTAGGGGGACTACTGAAGCTTTCTTT. Protein: CASQGRGTTEAFF.

The chain couples TRBV6-1 to TRBJ1-2; D uncertain. The CDR3 is 13 amino acids. Germline CDR1 is MNHNS and CDR2 is SASEGT. Trimming removed 0 bases from V and 4 bases from J, with 6 bases in between. CDR3 sequence reads: CASSEAFGYGYTF. CDR3 in DNA: TGTGCCAGCAGTGAAGCCTTCGGCTATGGCTACACCTTC.